Following are 20 T cell receptor beta chains from one sample sequenced in a study of T-cell memory formation after mild COVID-19. TCRdb passed the 5' RACE reads through MiXCR, listing each CDR3 protein once. The data contain fewer than 40,000 distinct CDR3 sequences, about 7.3% of them seen just once; the ten biggest clones take up 25% to 30%. Material: PBMCs or a T cell subset sorted from them (not recorded which). These receptors were obtained from a man aged 18 to 30 who had mild COVID-19 (a few samples of this study predate the infection). Cell type and time point are not known.

This clonotype was counted many times. The chain links TRBV20-1 to TRBJ2-4; 10 nucleotides agree with TRBD2. Germline values: CDR1 DFQATT, CDR2 SNEGSKA (reference sequence). V gave up 1 base and J gave up 0 bases; unmatched junction bases: 6. This CDR3 comprises 17 residues. CDR3 sequence: CSARGLAGILAKNIQYF. The CDR3 nucleotides are TGCAGTGCTAGAGGACTAGCGGGTATACTAGCCAAAAACATTCAGTACTTC.

The V gene is TRBV6-5, the J gene TRBJ2-3; 9 bases are shared with TRBD2. This CDR3 contains 18 residues. The V gene's germline CDR1 is MNHEY and CDR2 SVGAGI. V lost 2 bases to trimming and J lost 6 bases; unmatched junction nucleotides: 15. The CDR3 loop reads CASSYRPPAGGGSDTQYF. The CDR3 coding sequence is TGTGCCAGCAGTTACCGCCCTCCCGCGGGGGGGGGCTCCGATACGCAGTATTTT.

This clonotype has ten or more counts. The V call is TRBV7-9, the J call TRBJ1-1; a possible D gene is TRBD1 (5 bases). Germline CDR1 reads SEHNR; CDR2 reads FQNEAQ (reference sequence). Trimming took 3 bases from V and 4 from J, leaving 12 bases between them. This CDR3 comprises 14 residues. This CDR3 is CASSLPRDGTEAFF. CDR3 bases: TGTGCCAGCAGCTTGCCCAGGGATGGCACTGAAGCTTTCTTT.

This clonotype has ten or more counts. The rearrangement links TRBV15 to TRBJ2-5; TRBD1 is a possible D gene (6 bases). Per germline, CDR1 LNHNV and CDR2 YYDKDF (reference sequence). Trimming left V 5 bases short and J 5 bases short, with 12 bases between. The CDR3 is made up of 13 amino acids. The CDR3 reads CATSVDSTETQYF. The CDR3, as DNA: TGTGCCACCAGCGTGGACAGTACGGAGACCCAGTACTTC.

Many counts were recorded for this clonotype. Here the CDR3 DNA reads TGTGCCAGCAGTCCTACCGGGCCCTGGTTCCATAATTCACCCCTCCACTTT. Residues: CASSPTGPWFHNSPLHF. The V gene is TRBV27, the J gene TRBJ1-6; D gene unclear. The CDR3 covers 17 residues. V gave up 5 bases and J gave up 5 bases, with 19 bases separating them. Per the germline V gene, CDR1 is MNHEY and CDR2 is SMNVEV (reference sequence).

There are many counts of this clonotype. The chain uses TRBV7-2 and TRBJ1-4; D unresolved. The ends were cut back, 5 bases at V and 8 bases at J, with 18 bases in the middle. The CDR3 is made up of 15 amino acids. CDR1 is SGHTA and CDR2 is FQGNSA in the germline V gene. This CDR3 is CASSPLHLRGEKLFF. The CDR3 region has the DNA TGTGCCAGCAGCCCGTTACACCTCCGAGGGGAAAAACTGTTTTTT.

This clonotype has a count of ten or more. This sequence joins TRBV5-1 and TRBJ2-3; 13 bases align to TRBD2. V lost 4 bases to trimming and J lost 6 bases; unmatched junction nucleotides: 5. CDR3 length: 15 amino acids. Germline V gene lookup returns CDR1 SGHRS and CDR2 YFSETQ. CDR3 sequence: CASSTQTSGGDTQYF. CDR3 sequence (DNA): TGCGCCAGCAGCACTCAGACTAGCGGGGGGGATACGCAGTATTTT.

The chain has TRBV12-3 or TRBV12-4 and TRBJ1-5; no clear D gene. Trimming took 1 base from V and 0 from J, leaving 7 bases between them. CDR3 length: 15 residues. The CDR3, as DNA: TGTGCCAGCAGTTTAGACATCTATAGCAATCAGCCCCAGCATTTT. Its protein is CASSLDIYSNQPQHF.

Many counts were recorded for this clonotype. The CDR3 is CASSQRDRTTEAFF. The CDR3 DNA reads TGTGCCAGCAGCCAGAGGGACAGAACCACTGAAGCTTTCTTT. This chain joins TRBV3-1 and TRBJ1-1; TRBD1 agrees at 7 bases. The CDR3 contains 14 residues. Per the germline V gene, CDR1 is LGHDT and CDR2 is YNNKEL (reference sequence). With 3 bases clipped from V and 4 bases from J, the junction kept 5 bases outside the gene matches.

This clonotype was picked up many times. The V gene is TRBV11-2, the J gene TRBJ2-5; TRBD2 matches at 10 bases. The length of the CDR3 is 16 residues. CDR1 is SGHAT, CDR2 FQNNGV, per germline. With V trimmed by 3 bases and J by 4 bases, 8 bases remained unmatched. CDR3 in DNA: TGTGCCAGCAGCTTTAATAGCGGGGGGCTGGGAGAGACCCAGTACTTC. Encoded protein: CASSFNSGGLGETQYF.

This clonotype was seen at least ten times. This chain links TRBV10-3 with TRBJ1-1; D unclear. Germline assignment: CDR1 ENHRY and CDR2 SYGVKD. The CDR3 contains 14 residues. The ends were cut back, 7 bases at V and 4 bases at J, with 16 bases in the middle. The CDR3, as DNA: TGTGCCATCACATTGGAGGGCTCTGGCACTGAAGCTTTCTTT. It codes for CAITLEGSGTEAFF.

This clonotype was seen ten or more times. The V call is TRBV25-1, the J call TRBJ2-1; the D gene could be TRBD1 or TRBD2 (5 bases each). Germline V CDR1 and CDR2: MGHDK, SYGVNS. CDR3 length: 16 residues. The ends were cut back, 4 bases at V and 2 bases at J, with 15 bases in the middle. The CDR3 coding sequence is TGTGCCAGCAGTGGACATTCCGAGGGGCCCTACAATGAGCAGTTCTTC. This translates into CASSGHSEGPYNEQFF.

This clonotype was observed at least ten times. J is TRBJ1-6 and V is TRBV5-1, with D perhaps TRBD1 (5 bases). V lost 0 bases and J lost 8, with 9 bases in between. Germline loops: CDR1 SGHRS, CDR2 YFSETQ. This CDR3 region has 14 residues. CDR3 loop: CASSLEGKDSPLHF. Written as DNA, the CDR3 is TGCGCCAGCAGCTTGGAGGGGAAGGATTCACCCCTCCACTTT.

This clonotype was seen ten or more times. The chain uses TRBV20-1 and TRBJ2-5; TRBD2 might be the D (5 bases). CDR3 length equals 14 residues. Trimming cost V 0 bases and J 1 base, with 9 bases left between them. Germline V gene data show CDR1 as DFQATT and CDR2 as SNEGSKA (reference sequence). CDR3 DNA: TGCAGTGCTAGAGATAAGGGAGCCCAAGAGACCCAGTACTTC. Its protein product is CSARDKGAQETQYF.

This clonotype was counted many times. The V and J genes are TRBV7-2 and TRBJ2-7, with no clear D. Germline V lookup: CDR1 SGHTA, CDR2 FQGNSA. The CDR3 consists of 14 residues. Trimming pared 5 bases from V and 6 bases from J, leaving 17 bases between. In DNA, the CDR3 is TGTGCCAGCAGCCTCGGACCCACACCCCTCGAGCAGTACTTC. Translated: CASSLGPTPLEQYF.

At least ten counts were recorded for this clonotype. The J gene is TRBJ2-7, the V gene TRBV20-1; TRBD2 might be the D (6 bases). CDR1 and CDR2 from the germline V gene are DFQATT and SNEGSKA (reference sequence). With 1 base removed from V and 6 bases from J, the gap between germline ends came to 19 bases. CDR3 length: 15 residues. The CDR3 sequence: CSARAGDLNLGEQYF. CDR3 coding DNA: TGCAGTGCTAGAGCGGGAGACTTAAATCTAGGCGAGCAGTACTTC.

This clonotype came up many times. This chain joins TRBV7-3 and TRBJ2-7; D gene uncertain. V was clipped by 0 bases and J by 6 bases, with 9 bases between them. The germline V gene has CDR1 SGHTA and CDR2 FQGTGA. This CDR3 is built from 13 residues. CDR3: CASSLTSYSEQYF. The CDR3 nucleotides read TGTGCCAGCAGCTTAACCTCTTACTCCGAGCAGTACTTC.

This clonotype was counted at least ten times. The chain couples TRBV15 to TRBJ2-5; 11 bases match TRBD1. V lost 4 bases to trimming and J lost 4 bases; unmatched junction nucleotides: 5. This CDR3 spans 15 amino acids. Germline CDR1 and CDR2: LNHNV and YYDKDF (reference sequence). The DNA of the CDR3 is TGTGCCACCAGCAAGAGGACAGGGGGCGCAGAGACCCAGTACTTC. It codes for CATSKRTGGAETQYF.

This clonotype was seen a few times. This chain uses TRBV18 with TRBJ2-3; D is unresolved. Trimming removed 4 bases from V and 5 bases from J, with 13 bases in between. In germline, CDR1 is KGHSH, CDR2 LQKENI. The CDR3 consists of 14 residues. The CDR3 DNA follows: TGTGCCAGCTCACTTAACCAGGCAGGAGATACGCAGTATTTT. It is translated as CASSLNQAGDTQYF.

This clonotype showed up many times. The chain links TRBV15 to TRBJ2-3, with D possibly being TRBD1 (5 bases). The CDR3 totals 15 residues. V was cut by 0 bases and J by 4 bases, with 11 bases left in between. CDR1 and CDR2 (germline): LNHNV, YYDKDF (reference sequence). CDR3 loop: CATSRETQGADTQYF. Here the CDR3 DNA reads TGTGCCACCAGCAGAGAAACGCAGGGCGCAGATACGCAGTATTTT.